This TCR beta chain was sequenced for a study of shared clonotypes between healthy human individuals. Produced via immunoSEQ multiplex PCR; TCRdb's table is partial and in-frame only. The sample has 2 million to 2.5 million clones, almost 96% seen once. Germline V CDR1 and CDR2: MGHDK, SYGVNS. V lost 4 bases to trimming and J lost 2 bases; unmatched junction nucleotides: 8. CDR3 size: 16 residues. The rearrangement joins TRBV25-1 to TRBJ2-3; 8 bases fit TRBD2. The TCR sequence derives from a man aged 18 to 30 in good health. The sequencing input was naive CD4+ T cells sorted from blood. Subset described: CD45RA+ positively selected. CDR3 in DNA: TGTGCCAGCAGTGCCTTCGGGACTAGGTTCACAGATACGCAGTATTTT. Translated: CASSAFGTRFTDTQYF.